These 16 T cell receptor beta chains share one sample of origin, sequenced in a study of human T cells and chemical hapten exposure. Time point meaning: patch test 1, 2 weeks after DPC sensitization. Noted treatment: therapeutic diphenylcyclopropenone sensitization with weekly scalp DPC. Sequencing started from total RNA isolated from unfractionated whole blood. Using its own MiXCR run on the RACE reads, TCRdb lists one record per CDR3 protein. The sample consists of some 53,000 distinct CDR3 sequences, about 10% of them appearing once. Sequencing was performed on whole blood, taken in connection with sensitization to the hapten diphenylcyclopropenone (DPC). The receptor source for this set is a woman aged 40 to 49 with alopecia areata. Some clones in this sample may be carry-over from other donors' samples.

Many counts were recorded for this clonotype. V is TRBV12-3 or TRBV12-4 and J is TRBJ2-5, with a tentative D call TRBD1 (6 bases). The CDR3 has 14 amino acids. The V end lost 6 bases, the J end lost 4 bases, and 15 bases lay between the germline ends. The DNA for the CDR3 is TGTGCCAGCAGGCCGGGACACCCCCCAGAGACCCAGTACTTC. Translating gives CASRPGHPPETQYF.

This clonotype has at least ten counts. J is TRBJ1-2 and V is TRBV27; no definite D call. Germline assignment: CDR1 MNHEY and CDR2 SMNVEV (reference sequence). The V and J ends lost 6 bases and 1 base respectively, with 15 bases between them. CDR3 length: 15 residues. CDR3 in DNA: TGTGCCAGCAGCGACGGGTACCTCGATAACTATGGCTACACCTTC. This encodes CASSDGYLDNYGYTF.

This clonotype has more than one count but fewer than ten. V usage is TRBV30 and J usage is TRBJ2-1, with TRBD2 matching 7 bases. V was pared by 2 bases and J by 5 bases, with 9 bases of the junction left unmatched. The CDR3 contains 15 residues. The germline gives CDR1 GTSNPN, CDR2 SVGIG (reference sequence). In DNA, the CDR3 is TGTGCCTGGAGTCGACTGGGGGGGAGTGACAATGAGCAGTTCTTC. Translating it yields CAWSRLGGSDNEQFF.

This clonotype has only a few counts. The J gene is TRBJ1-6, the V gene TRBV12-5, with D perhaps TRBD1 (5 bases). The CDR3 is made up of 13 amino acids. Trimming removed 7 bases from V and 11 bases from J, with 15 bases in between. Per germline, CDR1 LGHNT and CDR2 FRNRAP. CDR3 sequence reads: CASAQGNAAPLHF. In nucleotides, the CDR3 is TGTGCTAGTGCTCAGGGTAACGCGGCACCCCTCCACTTT.

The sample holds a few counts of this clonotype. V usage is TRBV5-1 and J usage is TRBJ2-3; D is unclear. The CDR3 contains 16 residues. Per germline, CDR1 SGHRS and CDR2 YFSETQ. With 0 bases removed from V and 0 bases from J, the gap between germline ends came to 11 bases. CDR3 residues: CASSLGAPTSTDTQYF. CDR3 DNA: TGCGCCAGCAGCTTGGGAGCGCCAACTAGCACAGATACGCAGTATTTT.

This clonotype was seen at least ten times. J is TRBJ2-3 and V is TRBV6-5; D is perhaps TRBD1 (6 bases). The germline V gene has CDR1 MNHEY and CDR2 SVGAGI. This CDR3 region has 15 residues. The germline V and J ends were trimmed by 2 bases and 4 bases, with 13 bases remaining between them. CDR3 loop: CASSYRNRASDTQYF. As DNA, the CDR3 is TGTGCCAGCAGTTACCGAAACAGGGCCTCAGATACGCAGTATTTT.

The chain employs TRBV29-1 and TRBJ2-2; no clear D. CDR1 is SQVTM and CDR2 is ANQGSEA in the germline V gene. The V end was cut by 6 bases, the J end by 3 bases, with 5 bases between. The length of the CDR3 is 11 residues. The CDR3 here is CSVQHTGELFF. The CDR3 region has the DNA TGCAGCGTACAGCACACCGGGGAGCTGTTTTTT.

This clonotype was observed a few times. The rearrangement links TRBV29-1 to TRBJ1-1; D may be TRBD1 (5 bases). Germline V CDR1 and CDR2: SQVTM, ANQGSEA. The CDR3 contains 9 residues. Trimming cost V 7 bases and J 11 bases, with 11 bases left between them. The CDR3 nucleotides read TGCAGCGCAGGGCGGCAGGCTTTCTTT. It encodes CSAGRQAFF.

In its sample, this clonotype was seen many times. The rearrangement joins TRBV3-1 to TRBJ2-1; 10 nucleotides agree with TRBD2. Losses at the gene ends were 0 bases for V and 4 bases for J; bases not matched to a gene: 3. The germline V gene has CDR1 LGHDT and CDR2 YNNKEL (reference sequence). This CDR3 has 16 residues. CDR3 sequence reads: CASSQELAGRYNEQFF. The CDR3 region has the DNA TGTGCCAGCAGCCAAGAACTAGCGGGAAGGTACAATGAGCAGTTCTTC.

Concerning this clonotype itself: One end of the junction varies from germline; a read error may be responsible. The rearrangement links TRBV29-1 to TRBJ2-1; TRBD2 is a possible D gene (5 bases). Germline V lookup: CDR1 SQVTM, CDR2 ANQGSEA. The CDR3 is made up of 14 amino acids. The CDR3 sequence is CSGELESSYNEQFF. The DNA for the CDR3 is TGCAGCGGTGAACTAGAGAGCTCCTACAATGAGCAGTTCTTC.

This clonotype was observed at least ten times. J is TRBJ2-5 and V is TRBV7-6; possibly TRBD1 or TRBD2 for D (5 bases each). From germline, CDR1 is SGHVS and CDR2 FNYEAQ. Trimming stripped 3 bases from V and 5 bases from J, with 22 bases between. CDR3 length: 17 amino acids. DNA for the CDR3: TGTGCCAGCAGCTTGGGCATTCGGGGCCCTAGGGGTGAGACCCAGTACTTC. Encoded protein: CASSLGIRGPRGETQYF. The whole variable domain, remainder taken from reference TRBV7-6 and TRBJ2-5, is GAGVSQSPRYKVTKRGQDVALRCDPISGHVSLYWYRQALGQGPEFLTYFNYEAQQDKSGLPNDRFSAERPEGSISTLTIQRTEQRDSAMYRCASSLGIRGPRGETQYFGPGTRLLVL.

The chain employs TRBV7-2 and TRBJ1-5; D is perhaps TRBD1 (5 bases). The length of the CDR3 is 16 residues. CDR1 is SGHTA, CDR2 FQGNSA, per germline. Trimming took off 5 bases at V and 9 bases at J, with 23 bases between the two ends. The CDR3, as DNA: TGTGCCAGCAGCCCGACATCTGGGGGACGCGGGGGGCCCCAGCATTTT. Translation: CASSPTSGGRGGPQHF.

In DNA form, the CDR3 reads TGTGCCAGCAGCTCGGCCCAGTCATATGGCTACACCTTC. Its protein is CASSSAQSYGYTF. The chain is built from TRBV5-5 and TRBJ1-2; D unresolved. CDR3 length: 13 residues. The germline V gene has CDR1 SGHKS and CDR2 YYEKEE (reference sequence). V lost 3 bases, J lost 5 bases, and 11 bases lay in between. The full variable domain, with the rest looked up from reference TRBV5-5 and TRBJ1-2, is DAGVTQSPTHLIKTRGQQVTLRCSPISGHKSVSWYQQVLGQGPQFIFQYYEKEERGRGNFPDRFSARQFPNYSSELNVNALLLGDSALYLCASSSAQSYGYTFGSGTRLTVV.

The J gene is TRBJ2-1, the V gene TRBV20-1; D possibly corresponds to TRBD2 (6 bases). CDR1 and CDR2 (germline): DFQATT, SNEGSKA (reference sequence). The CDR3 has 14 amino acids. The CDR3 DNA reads TGCAGGACAGTCCGACTAGACTCCTACAATGAGCAGTTCTTC. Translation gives CRTVRLDSYNEQFF.

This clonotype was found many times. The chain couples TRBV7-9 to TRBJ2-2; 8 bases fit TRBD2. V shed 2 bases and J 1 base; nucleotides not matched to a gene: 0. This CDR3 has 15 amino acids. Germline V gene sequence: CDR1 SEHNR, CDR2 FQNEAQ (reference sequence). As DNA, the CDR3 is TGTGCCAGCAGCTTAAGCGGGAGGAACACCGGGGAGCTGTTTTTT. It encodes CASSLSGRNTGELFF.

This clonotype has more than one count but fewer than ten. The DNA for the CDR3 is TGTGCCAGCAGCTTGGAGGGGGACGCAGCGGGAGTAATTTCCTACGAGCAGTACTTC. Translated: CASSLEGDAAGVISYEQYF. The chain recombines TRBV5-5 with TRBJ2-7; 8 bases match TRBD2. Germline lookup yields CDR1 SGHKS and CDR2 YYEKEE (reference sequence). The CDR3 contains 19 residues. V lost 0 bases to trimming and J lost 1 base; unmatched junction nucleotides: 15.